This T cell receptor (beta chain) was found in a study of T-cell reconstitution after alpha-beta-depleted transplantation in children. Germline V lookup: CDR1 KGHSH, CDR2 LQKENI. Trimming cost V 0 bases and J 5 bases, with 10 bases left between them. CDR3 length: 15 amino acids. The library targeted TCRbeta and was prepared with unique molecular identifiers. MiXCR, run by TCRdb on the PCR reads, gives a single entry per CDR3 protein. The sample carries 600,000 to 700,000 distinct CDR3 sequences, 16% recorded once. Sequencing used PBMCs from the stem cell graft donor, obtained from the stem cell graft. This TCR was recovered from a human donor who donated a stem cell graft to a child with acute myeloid leukemia. The chain recombines TRBV18 with TRBJ2-2; possible D gene TRBD1, 5 bases. The CDR3 DNA follows: TGTGCCAGCTCACCACCAGGGGCTCGAACCGGGGAGCTGTTTTTT. It encodes CASSPPGARTGELFF.